The 32 T cell receptor beta chains given below trace back to one sample, sequenced in a study of T-cell memory formation after mild COVID-19. A single record per CDR3 protein comes from TCRdb applying MiXCR to the 5' RACE reads. The sample yields roughly 600,000 distinct CDR3 sequences, roughly 18% seen once. The source material was PBMCs or a T cell subset sorted from them (not recorded which). These receptors were taken from an adult woman who had mild COVID-19 (a few samples of this study predate the infection). Cell type and time point are not known.

The chain has TRBV5-6 and TRBJ2-2, with D hard to call. V was trimmed by 5 bases and J by 8 bases, leaving 10 bases between them. The CDR3 covers 12 residues. Germline CDR1 and CDR2: SGHDT and YYEEEE. The CDR3 here is CASRLSLGELFF. The DNA for the CDR3 is TGTGCCAGCAGGCTAAGCCTAGGGGAGCTGTTTTTT.

The V call is TRBV20-1, the J call TRBJ2-1; 9 bases align to TRBD2. V dropped 1 base and J dropped 9; count of bases not matched to a gene: 7. Germline CDR1 is DFQATT and CDR2 is SNEGSKA (reference sequence). The CDR3 covers 14 residues. This CDR3 reads CSARVSGSNREQFF. Written as DNA, the CDR3 is TGCAGTGCTAGAGTTAGCGGGAGTAATCGTGAGCAGTTCTTC.

The table lists this clonotype with a few counts. The chain has TRBV6-2 or TRBV6-3 and TRBJ2-3; 7 nucleotides match TRBD1. J was trimmed by 2 bases and V by 4 bases; bases with no gene match: 15. Germline V gene sequence: CDR1 MNHEY, CDR2 SVGEGT. This CDR3 comprises 18 residues. CDR3 amino acids: CASSSDDRDAFATDTQYF. The CDR3 DNA is TGTGCCAGCAGTTCCGATGACAGGGATGCCTTTGCCACAGATACGCAGTATTTT.

This chain links TRBV2 with TRBJ2-3; TRBD1 might be the D (6 bases). Germline lookup yields CDR1 SNHLY and CDR2 FYNNEI. The CDR3 loop spans 16 amino acids. Trimming cost V 1 base and J 4 bases, with 15 bases left between them. CDR3 region: CASSEDRETSADTQYF. The CDR3 coding sequence is TGTGCCAGCAGTGAAGACAGGGAAACATCGGCAGATACGCAGTATTTT.

The gene calls are TRBV11-2 and TRBJ2-7, with D possibly being TRBD2 (5 bases). The CDR3 extends over 14 amino acids. CDR1 is SGHAT, CDR2 FQNNGV, per germline. Trimming took off 4 bases at V and 7 bases at J, with 17 bases between the two ends. This chain's CDR3 is CASSSWTKTGEQYF. For the CDR3, the DNA is TGTGCCAGCAGCTCCTGGACCAAGACGGGGGAGCAGTACTTC.

The chain combines TRBV20-1 with TRBJ2-4; the D gene could be TRBD1 or TRBD2 (6 bases each). The CDR3 is made up of 15 amino acids. Deletions cut 5 bases from V and 0 bases from J, with 14 bases between. Germline assignment: CDR1 DFQATT and CDR2 SNEGSKA (reference sequence). For the CDR3, the DNA is TGCAGTGCTTCAGACGGGGGCGGAGCCAAAAACATTCAGTACTTC. This sequence encodes CSASDGGGAKNIQYF.

This clonotype was detected only a few times. J is TRBJ2-3 and V is TRBV25-1, with a weak D call TRBD2 (6 bases). V was cut by 3 bases and J by 0 bases, with 19 bases left in between. The CDR3 runs to 18 residues. Germline CDR1 and CDR2: MGHDK and SYGVNS. The CDR3, as DNA: TGTGCCAGCAGTGAGGGGACTGGTTTATCATCTAGCACAGATACGCAGTATTTT. Amino acids: CASSEGTGLSSSTDTQYF.

The rearrangement uses TRBV29-1 and TRBJ1-2, with D unclear. Germline CDR1 SQVTM, CDR2 ANQGSEA. The CDR3 consists of 15 residues. Trimming took off 3 bases at V and 0 bases at J, with 14 bases between the two ends. The CDR3 nucleotides read TGCAGCGTTGATTTGGCCCCGGGTCCTAACTATGGCTACACCTTC. Its protein is CSVDLAPGPNYGYTF.

In this sample, this clonotype turned up a few times. The V gene is TRBV5-5, the J gene TRBJ2-1, with 11 nucleotides matching TRBD1. There are 15 residues in the CDR3. V lost 4 bases to trimming and J lost 12 bases; unmatched junction nucleotides: 12. CDR1 SGHKS and CDR2 YYEKEE come from the germline V gene (reference sequence). This CDR3 reads CASSVGQGGPFGQFF. The DNA of the CDR3 is TGTGCCAGCAGCGTGGGACAGGGGGGCCCTTTTGGGCAGTTCTTC.

This clonotype was found a few times. In DNA form, the CDR3 reads TGCAGTGCCCACCTCGAGGGCTTCTCTGGAAACACCATATATTTT. This gives the protein CSAHLEGFSGNTIYF. The gene calls are TRBV20-1 and TRBJ1-3; D remains ambiguous. CDR1 is DFQATT, CDR2 SNEGSKA, per germline (reference sequence). The CDR3 length is 15 residues. V lost 6 bases, J lost 0 bases, and 15 bases lay in between.

This clonotype was observed a few times. The chain is built from TRBV11-2 and TRBJ2-5; no reliable D call. Per the germline V gene, CDR1 is SGHAT and CDR2 is FQNNGV. The CDR3 totals 17 residues. The germline V and J ends were trimmed by 5 bases and 5 bases, with 24 bases remaining between them. Here the CDR3 DNA reads TGTGCCAGCAGCCTCCGACTGAGGACGTCAGGATACGAGACCCAGTACTTC. As protein: CASSLRLRTSGYETQYF.

The rearrangement uses TRBV29-1 and TRBJ1-1, with D hard to call. V gave up 2 bases and J gave up 7 bases, with 8 bases separating them. The CDR3 has 11 residues. The V gene's germline CDR1 is SQVTM and CDR2 ANQGSEA. As DNA, the CDR3 is TGCAGCGTTGAACTCAGCATTGAAGCTTTCTTT. The encoded protein is CSVELSIEAFF. The variable domain in full, with the rest retrieved from reference TRBV29-1 and TRBJ1-1, is SAVISQKPSRDICQRGTSLTIQCQVDSQVTMMFWYRQQPGQSLTLIATANQGSEATYESGFVIDKFPISRPNLTFSTLTVSNMSPEDSSIYLCSVELSIEAFFGQGTRLTVV.

This clonotype was counted only a few times. V gene TRBV15 combines with J gene TRBJ2-7; no firm D call. The CDR3 has 15 amino acids. Trimming pared 2 bases from V and 1 base from J, leaving 12 bases between. Looked up from germline, CDR1 is LNHNV and CDR2 is YYDKDF (reference sequence). The CDR3 bases are TGTGCCACCAGCAGACCGAACGGGTTATCCTACGAGCAGTACTTC. As protein: CATSRPNGLSYEQYF.

This clonotype has only a few counts. The J gene is TRBJ2-7, the V gene TRBV2; D is unclear. Germline assignment: CDR1 SNHLY and CDR2 FYNNEI. The CDR3 runs 13 residues. The ends were cut back, 7 bases at V and 0 bases at J, with 10 bases in the middle. CDR3 nucleotides: TGTGCCAGCATAGAAGGCATCTCCTACGAGCAGTACTTC. The encoded protein is CASIEGISYEQYF.

The chain carries TRBV9 and TRBJ1-2; no definite D call. The germline V and J ends were trimmed by 0 bases and 8 bases, with 17 bases remaining between them. The CDR3 extends over 15 amino acids. Germline V gene data show CDR1 as SGDLS and CDR2 as YYNGEE. The CDR3 protein is CASSVASGHERGYTF. The DNA of the CDR3 is TGTGCCAGCAGCGTAGCTAGTGGGCACGAGCGGGGCTACACCTTC.

This clonotype came up a few times. The chain links TRBV5-1 to TRBJ1-5; 7 bases agree with TRBD1. CDR1 and CDR2 (germline): SGHRS, YFSETQ. V lost 3 bases and J lost 0; bases outside the gene matches: 6. The CDR3 loop spans 16 amino acids. This CDR3 reads CASSWGTDYSNQPQHF. CDR3 bases: TGCGCCAGCAGCTGGGGGACAGATTATAGCAATCAGCCCCAGCATTTT.

This clonotype was seen a handful of times. The chain combines TRBV6-5 with TRBJ1-2, with TRBD1 identical over 8 bases. V lost 6 bases, J lost 4 bases, and 13 bases stayed unmatched. The CDR3 loop spans 16 amino acids. Germline V CDR1 and CDR2: MNHEY, SVGAGI. CDR3 loop: CASSRGTGQVVYGYTF. The CDR3 nucleotides are TGTGCCAGCAGCCGGGGGACAGGCCAAGTAGTCTATGGCTACACCTTC.

This clonotype turned up a few times. This chain connects TRBV6-1 to TRBJ1-1; D may be TRBD1 (5 bases). Germline V gene sequence: CDR1 MNHNS, CDR2 SASEGT. The germline V and J ends were trimmed by 10 bases and 2 bases, with 14 bases remaining between them. The CDR3 contains 13 residues. In DNA, the CDR3 is TGTGCCACCAGGAGGGGACCTAACACTGAAGCTTTCTTT. The encoded protein is CATRRGPNTEAFF.

This clonotype was found a few times. This chain connects TRBV12-3 or TRBV12-4 to TRBJ2-1, with TRBD2 matching 7 bases. Unmatched junction bases numbered 8, after V lost 5 bases and J lost 10 bases. The CDR3 extends over 13 amino acids. The CDR3 region is CASSLQRGGEQFF. The CDR3 region has the DNA TGTGCCAGCAGTCTACAAAGGGGAGGGGAGCAGTTCTTC.

The rearrangement joins TRBV4-2 to TRBJ2-1; D is possibly TRBD2 (5 bases). The V end was cut by 4 bases, the J end by 0 bases, with 16 bases between. CDR3 length equals 17 residues. CDR1 is LGHNA, CDR2 YNFKEQ, per germline. CDR3 DNA: TGTGCCAGCAGCCCAACCCCCGGGGTAAGCTCCTACAATGAGCAGTTCTTC. Translating gives CASSPTPGVSSYNEQFF.

The chain employs TRBV27 and TRBJ2-7; tentative D call: TRBD2 (6 bases). This CDR3 has 17 amino acids. V lost 2 bases, J lost 0 bases, and 17 bases lay in between. The germline V gene has CDR1 MNHEY and CDR2 SMNVEV (reference sequence). This CDR3 reads CASSLRLGAGLSYEQYF. The CDR3 DNA reads as TGTGCCAGCAGTTTAAGGTTAGGAGCGGGTCTCTCCTACGAGCAGTACTTC.

J is TRBJ1-2 and V is TRBV5-1; D gene ambiguous. The germline CDR1 and CDR2 sequences are SGHRS and YFSETQ. CDR3 length: 15 amino acids. With 0 bases removed from V and 4 bases from J, the gap between germline ends came to 13 bases. CDR3 in DNA: TGCGCCAGCAGCTTGGGATCCCACGGACCCTATGGCTACACCTTC. This translates into CASSLGSHGPYGYTF.

J is TRBJ2-5 and V is TRBV9, with 7 bases lining up with TRBD1. This CDR3 region has 16 residues. Losses at the gene ends were 0 bases for V and 6 bases for J; bases not matched to a gene: 11. Germline loops: CDR1 SGDLS, CDR2 YYNGEE. The CDR3 sequence is CASSVAGQGVSQTQYF. The DNA of the CDR3 is TGTGCCAGCAGCGTAGCTGGGCAGGGGGTATCGCAGACCCAGTACTTC. The variable domain in full, with the rest retrieved from reference TRBV9 and TRBJ2-5, is DSGVTQTPKHLITATGQRVTLRCSPRSGDLSVYWYQQSLDQGLQFLIQYYNGEERAKGNILERFSAQQFPDLHSELNLSSLELGDSALYFCASSVAGQGVSQTQYFGPGTRLLVL.

The sample holds a few counts of this clonotype. The chain combines TRBV7-8 with TRBJ1-1; D is unclear. V lost 5 bases to trimming and J lost 2 bases, with 15 bases between them. Germline lookup yields CDR1 SGHVS and CDR2 FQNEAQ. The CDR3 length is 15 residues. CDR3 loop: CASSAWKGGNTEAFF. The CDR3 DNA follows: TGTGCCAGCAGCGCATGGAAGGGCGGAAACACTGAAGCTTTCTTT.

The V and J genes are TRBV7-2 and TRBJ2-3, with D tentatively TRBD1 (5 bases). Germline V CDR1 and CDR2: SGHTA, FQGNSA. V lost 5 bases to trimming and J lost 1 base, with 10 bases between them. The CDR3 runs to 14 residues. This CDR3 is CASSPWGRTDTQYF. CDR3 nucleotide sequence: TGTGCCAGCAGCCCCTGGGGCCGCACAGATACGCAGTATTTT. The complete variable domain, with remaining parts taken from reference TRBV7-2 and TRBJ2-3, reads GAGVSQSPSNKVTEKGKDVELRCDPISGHTALYWYRQSLGQGLEFLIYFQGNSAPDKSGLPSDRFSAERTGGSVSTLTIQRTQQEDSAVYLCASSPWGRTDTQYFGPGTRLTVL.

Only a few counts were recorded for this clonotype. The V and J genes are TRBV7-2 and TRBJ1-6, with 9 bases aligning to TRBD1. Germline trimming cut 3 bases from V and 7 bases from J; bases unmatched to any gene: 7. In germline, CDR1 is SGHTA, CDR2 FQGNSA. The CDR3 has 16 residues. CDR3 nucleotides: TGTGCCAGCAGCTTCGCCGGGACAGGGATGAATTCACCCCTCCACTTT. Translated, it gives CASSFAGTGMNSPLHF.

This clonotype has more than one count but fewer than ten. The V and J genes are TRBV9 and TRBJ2-3, with D possibly being TRBD2 (5 bases). V was shortened by 4 bases and J by 0 bases, with 15 bases between the two germline ends. The CDR3 totals 16 residues. Germline values: CDR1 SGDLS, CDR2 YYNGEE. In DNA, the CDR3 is TGTGCCAGCAGCTCTAGCTGGGAGACTAGCACAGATACGCAGTATTTT. This encodes CASSSSWETSTDTQYF.

This clonotype has a count of ten or more. The chain employs TRBV5-1 and TRBJ1-1; 7 bases line up with TRBD1. Germline lookup yields CDR1 SGHRS and CDR2 YFSETQ. CDR3 length equals 17 residues. With V trimmed by 0 bases and J by 2 bases, 10 bases remained unmatched. CDR3: CASSLAPGAGGNTEAFF. The CDR3 bases are TGCGCCAGCAGCTTGGCCCCCGGAGCAGGGGGTAACACTGAAGCTTTCTTT.

The rearrangement links TRBV27 to TRBJ1-1, with D unresolved. The CDR3 totals 17 residues. Trimming pared 5 bases from V and 5 bases from J, leaving 24 bases between. Looked up from germline, CDR1 is MNHEY and CDR2 is SMNVEV (reference sequence). CDR3 in amino acids: CASSPLQRVGRGTEAFF. The CDR3 DNA is TGTGCCAGCAGTCCCCTTCAGCGAGTAGGGAGAGGAACTGAAGCTTTCTTT.

This clonotype came up a few times. V gene TRBV24-1 combines with J gene TRBJ2-1; 8 nucleotides line up with TRBD1. CDR1 and CDR2 (germline): KGHDR, SFDVKD. V lost 4 bases to trimming and J lost 12 bases; unmatched junction nucleotides: 13. The CDR3 length is 15 residues. CDR3 nucleotides: TGTGCCACCAGTGACCCAAAAGGACAGGGCGCTGCGCAGTTCTTC. This encodes CATSDPKGQGAAQFF.

This clonotype came up once. The chain carries TRBV20-1 and TRBJ2-3, with D possibly being TRBD1 (6 bases). The CDR3 totals 13 residues. The germline gives CDR1 DFQATT, CDR2 SNEGSKA (reference sequence). For the CDR3, the DNA is TGCAGCGTAGGACAGTCAGCACCAGATACGCAGTATTTT. As protein: CSVGQSAPDTQYF.

The chain has TRBV9 and TRBJ2-7; 7 bases align to TRBD1. The CDR3 loop spans 15 amino acids. The V gene's germline CDR1 is SGDLS and CDR2 YYNGEE. V gave up 3 bases and J gave up 4 bases; unmatched junction bases: 10. This CDR3 is CASSEGTAELYEQYF. CDR3 DNA sequence: TGTGCCAGCAGCGAGGGGACAGCCGAACTGTACGAGCAGTACTTC.